The 29 T cell receptor beta chains given below trace back to one sample, sequenced in a study of blood T cell repertoires in COVID-19. Assay used: immunoSEQ multiplex PCR; TCRdb lists only in-frame clones, some missing. The sample includes 200,000 to 250,000 clones, around 90% of them seen just once. The sequenced sample was peripheral blood. All receptors come from a young man with COVID-19, enrolled during active disease.

This clone was counted a single time. The rearrangement links TRBV3-1 (or the pseudogene TRBV3-2) to TRBJ2-7, with D possibly matching TRBD2 (5 bases). CDR1 is LGHDT and CDR2 is YNNKEL in the germline V gene (reference sequence). The CDR3 length is 14 residues. Deletions cut 4 bases from V and 5 bases from J, with 15 bases between. The CDR3 sequence is CASSRGEGGNEQYF. Here the CDR3 DNA reads TGTGCCAGCAGCCGTGGAGAGGGCGGCAACGAGCAGTACTTC.

This clone has just one count. The chain carries TRBV6-5 and TRBJ2-6; D uncertain. The ends were cut back, 6 bases at V and 0 bases at J, with 6 bases in the middle. CDR3 length: 14 residues. The germline CDR1 and CDR2 sequences are MNHEY and SVGAGI. The CDR3 bases are TGTGCCAGCAGACAAGACTCTGGGGCCAACGTCCTGACTTTC. Translating it yields CASRQDSGANVLTF.

Details on this clone: This sample includes further DNA sequences coding for the same CDR3. V usage is TRBV6-5 and J usage is TRBJ1-1; 7 bases fit TRBD1. From germline, CDR1 is MNHEY and CDR2 SVGAGI. V shed 2 bases and J 3 bases; nucleotides not matched to a gene: 0. CDR3 size: 13 residues. The CDR3 nucleotides are TGTGCCAGCAGTTACGACAGGGACACTGAAGCTTTCTTT. It yields the protein CASSYDRDTEAFF.

The chain joins TRBV6-5 to TRBJ1-2; D possibly corresponds to TRBD1 (5 bases). V was shortened by 6 bases and J by 7 bases, with 15 bases between the two germline ends. The CDR3 consists of 13 residues. CDR1 is MNHEY, CDR2 SVGAGI, per germline. The CDR3 sequence is CASSPTGGSGYTF. The CDR3 nucleotides read TGTGCCAGCAGCCCGACGGGGGGTAGTGGCTACACCTTC.

The V call is TRBV4-1, the J call TRBJ1-1, with D perhaps matching TRBD1 (6 bases). The V end was cut by 1 base, the J end by 1 base, with 10 bases between. The germline V gene encodes CDR1 MGHRA and CDR2 YSYEKL. This CDR3 region has 15 residues. The CDR3 DNA reads TGCGCCAGCAGCCAAGCAGGCAGGGGGAACACTGAAGCTTTCTTT. This gives the protein CASSQAGRGNTEAFF.

V and J are TRBV5-1 and TRBJ2-7, with 12 positions matching TRBD2. CDR1 SGHRS and CDR2 YFSETQ come from the germline V gene. The trim removed 0 bases at V and 5 bases at J, leaving 6 bases unmatched. This CDR3 has 16 amino acids. CDR3 protein: CASSLASGGAYHEQYF. CDR3 bases: TGCGCCAGCAGCTTGGCTAGCGGGGGGGCCTATCACGAGCAGTACTTC. Complete variable domain (other parts from reference TRBV5-1 and TRBJ2-7): KAGVTQTPRYLIKTRGQQVTLSCSPISGHRSVSWYQQTPGQGLQFLFEYFSETQRNKGNFPGRFSGRQFSNSRSEMNVSTLELGDSALYLCASSLASGGAYHEQYFGPGTRLTVT.

Only a few counts were recorded for this clone. The chain couples TRBV4-1 to TRBJ1-5, with D tentatively TRBD1 (5 bases). CDR1 is MGHRA, CDR2 YSYEKL, per germline. This CDR3 region has 14 residues. Between the trimmed V and J ends, which lost 0 bases and 7 bases, there was a span of 10 bases. CDR3 sequence: CASSQDRVDQPQHF. CDR3 in DNA: TGCGCCAGCAGCCAAGACAGGGTTGACCAGCCCCAGCATTTT.

The V gene is TRBV5-1, the J gene TRBJ1-1; TRBD1 matches 8 bases. CDR1 and CDR2 (germline): SGHRS, YFSETQ. V shed 3 bases, J shed 7 bases, and the junction held 2 bases outside the gene matches. This CDR3 is built from 12 residues. The CDR3 loop is CASSSQGGEAFF. The CDR3 nucleotides read TGCGCCAGCAGCTCACAGGGGGGTGAAGCTTTCTTT. Full variable domain (missing parts from reference TRBV5-1 and TRBJ1-1): KAGVTQTPRYLIKTRGQQVTLSCSPISGHRSVSWYQQTPGQGLQFLFEYFSETQRNKGNFPGRFSGRQFSNSRSEMNVSTLELGDSALYLCASSSQGGEAFFGQGTRLTVV.

The chain joins TRBV5-6 to TRBJ1-5, with D perhaps matching TRBD1 (5 bases). CDR1 and CDR2 (germline): SGHDT, YYEEEE. Trimming pared 5 bases from V and 7 bases from J, leaving 16 bases between. The CDR3 extends over 14 amino acids. CDR3 in DNA: TGTGCCAGCAGTCGTGACAGATCCAGGCAGCCCCAGCATTTT. It is translated as CASSRDRSRQPQHF.

This chain connects TRBV19 to TRBJ2-2; tentative D call: TRBD2 (5 bases). Germline values: CDR1 LNHDA, CDR2 SQIVND (reference sequence). The CDR3 is 15 residues long. Trimming removed 3 bases at V and 5 bases at J, with 13 bases between. CDR3 loop: CASSIRGLGTGELFF. The CDR3 nucleotides read TGTGCCAGTAGTATCCGCGGGTTGGGGACCGGGGAGCTGTTTTTT.

This chain joins TRBV5-1 and TRBJ2-5, with 7 bases that match TRBD2. Unmatched junction bases numbered 6, after V lost 3 bases and J lost 1 base. CDR1 SGHRS and CDR2 YFSETQ come from the germline V gene. This CDR3 has 15 residues. CDR3 in DNA: TGCGCCAGCAGCTGGGGCGGGGGTAGCCAAGAGACCCAGTACTTC. It encodes CASSWGGGSQETQYF.

The rearrangement joins TRBV19 to TRBJ1-2; tentatively, D is TRBD1 (6 bases). Germline lookup yields CDR1 LNHDA and CDR2 SQIVND (reference sequence). V shed 6 bases and J shed 2 bases, with 13 bases lying between them. The CDR3 loop spans 14 amino acids. CDR3 DNA sequence: TGTGCCAGTAGGGGGGCAGAGAACAACTATGGCTACACCTTC. Translating gives CASRGAENNYGYTF.

The chain has TRBV12-3 or TRBV12-4 and TRBJ1-2; 11 bases fit TRBD1. The CDR3 is 13 amino acids. V gave up 6 bases and J gave up 5 bases; unmatched junction bases: 2. The CDR3 region has the DNA TGTGCCAGCAGGGGGACAGGGGGTTATGGCTACACCTTC. This gives the protein CASRGTGGYGYTF.

This clone was observed a single time. The chain has TRBV6-1 and TRBJ2-7, with D possibly matching TRBD2 (5 bases). Deletions cut 3 bases from V and 6 bases from J, with 18 bases between. The CDR3 is made up of 15 amino acids. Looked up from germline, CDR1 is MNHNS and CDR2 is SASEGT. The CDR3 sequence: CASSETWMGAREQYF. DNA for the CDR3: TGTGCCAGCAGTGAGACCTGGATGGGAGCGCGCGAGCAGTACTTC.

The chain has TRBV13 and TRBJ2-7; 12 positions match TRBD2. Trimming removed 5 bases from V and 5 bases from J; junction bases left unmatched: 7. Germline CDR1 is PRHDT and CDR2 is FYEKMQ (reference sequence). The CDR3 length is 15 residues. CDR3 bases: TGTGCCAGCAGCCTGCTAGCGGGGGGGAGGGACGAGCAGTACTTC. Translating gives CASSLLAGGRDEQYF.

This clone was counted once. This rearrangement joins TRBV6-5 to TRBJ2-3; 8 positions agree with TRBD1. V lost 2 bases and J lost 0; bases outside the gene matches: 4. This CDR3 region has 16 residues. Germline V gives CDR1 MNHEY, CDR2 SVGAGI. The CDR3 nucleotides read TGTGCCAGCAGTTACGACAGGGGTACTAGCACAGATACGCAGTATTTT. It encodes CASSYDRGTSTDTQYF.

The V and J genes are TRBV7-9 and TRBJ1-2, with 7 bases fitting TRBD1. CDR3 size: 15 residues. V lost 5 bases and J lost 1; bases outside the gene matches: 7. Germline CDR1 SEHNR, CDR2 FQNEAQ (reference sequence). CDR3 in DNA: TGTGCCAGCAGCCCAAGGGGGACAGTTAACTATGGCTACACCTTC. This encodes CASSPRGTVNYGYTF.

For this clone: Distinct nucleotide sequences in the sample also encode this CDR3. The CDR3 here is CASSLQGTYGYTF. For the CDR3, the DNA is TGTGCCAGCAGCTTGCAGGGAACCTATGGCTACACCTTC. The chain couples TRBV5-5 to TRBJ1-2; a possible D gene is TRBD1 (5 bases). The V gene lost 1 base and the J gene lost 4 bases, with 8 bases spanning the gap. Germline-derived CDR1 and CDR2 are SGHKS and YYEKEE (reference sequence). The CDR3 sequence is 13 residues long.

The chain is built from TRBV21-1 and TRBJ1-2; the D segment call TRBD1 is taken from the table without a DNA check. TRBV21-1 is shown as a pseudogene. The CDR3 extends over 15 amino acids. As DNA, the CDR3 is TGTGCCAGCAGCTGCGAGGACAGGGGGCGAGGTGGCTACACCTTC. It yields the protein CASSCEDRGRGGYTF.

This chain links TRBV7-3 with TRBJ2-2; TRBD2 matches 7 bases. This CDR3 contains 17 residues. The germline gives CDR1 SGHTA, CDR2 FQGTGA. With V trimmed by 4 bases and J by 5 bases, 13 bases remained unmatched. CDR3 sequence: CASSYTPRTSQTGELFF. Written as DNA, the CDR3 is TGTGCCAGCAGCTATACCCCGCGGACTAGTCAGACCGGGGAGCTGTTTTTT. The full variable domain, rest sourced from reference TRBV7-3 and TRBJ2-2, is GAGVSQTPSNKVTEKGKYVELRCDPISGHTALYWYRQSLGQGPEFLIYFQGTGAADDSGLPNDRFFAVRPEGSVSTLKIQRTERGDSAVYLCASSYTPRTSQTGELFFGEGSRLTVL.

The J gene is TRBJ1-2, the V gene TRBV28; 8 bases align to TRBD1. CDR1 MDHEN and CDR2 SYDVKM come from the germline V gene. The J segment lost 4 bases and the V segment lost 5 bases, leaving 9 bases of the junction unmatched. The CDR3 loop spans 15 amino acids. The CDR3 nucleotides are TGTGCCAGCAGTCCGAACAGGGGGATTGGCTATGGCTACACCTTC. Translated: CASSPNRGIGYGYTF.

The chain couples TRBV12-3 or TRBV12-4 to TRBJ1-1; tentatively, D is TRBD1 (6 bases). The V gene lost 3 bases and the J gene lost 5 bases, with 10 bases spanning the gap. The CDR3 consists of 13 residues. CDR3 region: CASSLGGRTEAFF. Here the CDR3 DNA reads TGTGCCAGCAGTTTGGGGGGGCGGACTGAAGCTTTCTTT.

The V gene is TRBV2, the J gene TRBJ2-5; perhaps TRBD2 as D (6 bases). Trimming left V 5 bases short and J 4 bases short, with 17 bases between. CDR3 size: 15 residues. Looked up from germline, CDR1 is SNHLY and CDR2 is FYNNEI. CDR3 coding DNA: TGTGCCAGCAGTCCTACAGTGGCCGGGGGAGAGACCCAGTACTTC. This encodes CASSPTVAGGETQYF.

The count of this clone is one. The chain is built from TRBV19 and TRBJ1-1; TRBD1 might be the D (6 bases). The CDR3 has 14 residues. Trimming pared 9 bases from V and 3 bases from J, leaving 17 bases between. Per germline, CDR1 LNHDA and CDR2 SQIVND (reference sequence). For the CDR3, the DNA is TGTGCCAGCATTTACAGGGTTGGGGACACTGAAGCTTTCTTT. Its protein product is CASIYRVGDTEAFF. Variable domain in full (rest from reference TRBV19 and TRBJ1-1): DGGITQSPKYLFRKEGQNVTLSCEQNLNHDAMYWYRQDPGQGLRLIYYSQIVNDFQKGDIAEGYSVSREKKESFPLTVTSAQKNPTAFYLCASIYRVGDTEAFFGQGTRLTVV.

The rearrangement links TRBV5-1 to TRBJ1-4, with D unresolved. This CDR3 comprises 13 residues. V was pared by 1 base and J by 5 bases, with 6 bases between. The germline gives CDR1 SGHRS, CDR2 YFSETQ. CDR3 in amino acids: CASSLSGNEKLFF. CDR3 bases: TGCGCCAGCAGCTTGTCCGGGAATGAAAAACTGTTTTTT.

The rearrangement uses TRBV6-5 and TRBJ2-1; TRBD2 agrees at 9 bases. The CDR3 consists of 15 residues. Germline CDR1 and CDR2: MNHEY and SVGAGI. The V segment lost 0 bases and the J segment 8 bases; nucleotides outside the gene matches: 5. The CDR3 loop is CASSYSGGGADEQFF. The CDR3 bases are TGTGCCAGCAGTTACTCGGGCGGGGGGGCAGATGAGCAGTTCTTC.

The rearrangement joins TRBV19 to TRBJ1-1; no reliable D call. The ends were cut back, 2 bases at V and 1 base at J, with 5 bases in the middle. The CDR3 contains 13 residues. CDR1 and CDR2 (germline): LNHDA, SQIVND (reference sequence). The CDR3 DNA reads TGTGCCAGTAGTATATCTAGGAACACTGAAGCTTTCTTT. Encoded protein: CASSISRNTEAFF. Using reference TRBV19 and TRBJ1-1 for the parts outside the CDR3, the full variable domain is DGGITQSPKYLFRKEGQNVTLSCEQNLNHDAMYWYRQDPGQGLRLIYYSQIVNDFQKGDIAEGYSVSREKKESFPLTVTSAQKNPTAFYLCASSISRNTEAFFGQGTRLTVV.

The gene calls are TRBV4-1 and TRBJ2-1; tentatively, D is TRBD2 (5 bases). Trimming removed 3 bases from V and 1 base from J, with 16 bases in between. The CDR3 consists of 17 residues. Germline CDR1 is MGHRA and CDR2 is YSYEKL. The CDR3 DNA sequence: TGCGCCAGCAGCCACCAGGACTTTAGGACTTCCTACAATGAGCAGTTCTTC. Encoded protein: CASSHQDFRTSYNEQFF.

This clone was counted only a few times. Other DNA variants within this sample encode the same CDR3. The V gene is TRBV18, the J gene TRBJ1-6; unclear D gene. From germline, CDR1 is KGHSH and CDR2 LQKENI. The CDR3 is 12 residues long. Deletions cut 1 base from V and 8 bases from J, with 3 bases between. CDR3 nucleotide sequence: TGTGCCAGCTCACCACGAGATTCACCCCTCCACTTT. This gives the protein CASSPRDSPLHF.